This entry describes one T cell receptor (beta chain). The data originate from a study of shared clonotypes between healthy human individuals. Assay: immunoSEQ multiplex PCR; the TCRdb copy retains only in-frame clones and omits some. The sample has millions of clones, around 94% seen once. Germline values: CDR1 WNHNN, CDR2 SYGVQD (reference sequence). The germline V and J ends were trimmed by 9 bases and 8 bases, with 11 bases remaining between them. CDR3 length equals 11 residues. This chain connects TRBV10-1 to TRBJ2-1; tentative D call: TRBD1 (6 bases). Input material: naive CD4+ T cells sorted from blood. Subset reported: CD45RA+ positively selected. This receptor was taken from a man aged 18 to 35 in good health. In DNA form, the CDR3 reads TGCGCCAGACAGGGATCCCATGAGCAGTTCTTC. Amino acids: CARQGSHEQFF.